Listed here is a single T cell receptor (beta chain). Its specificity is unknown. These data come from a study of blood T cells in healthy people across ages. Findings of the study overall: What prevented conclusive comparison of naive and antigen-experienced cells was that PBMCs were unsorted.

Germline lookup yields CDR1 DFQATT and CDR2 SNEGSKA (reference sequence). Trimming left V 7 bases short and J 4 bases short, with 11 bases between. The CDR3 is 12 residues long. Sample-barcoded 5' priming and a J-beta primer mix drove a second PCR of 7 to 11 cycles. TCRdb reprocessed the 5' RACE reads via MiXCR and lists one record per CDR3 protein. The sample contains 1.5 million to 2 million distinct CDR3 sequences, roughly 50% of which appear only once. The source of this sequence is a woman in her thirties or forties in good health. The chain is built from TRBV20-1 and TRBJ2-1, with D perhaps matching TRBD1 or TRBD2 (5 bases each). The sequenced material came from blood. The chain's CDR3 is CSGDGGYNEQFF. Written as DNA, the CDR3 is TGCAGTGGGGACGGAGGATACAATGAGCAGTTCTTC.